The 30 T cell receptor beta chains given below trace back to one sample, sequenced in a study of shared clonotypes between healthy human individuals. Produced via immunoSEQ multiplex PCR; TCRdb's table is partial and in-frame only. The sample has some 2,000,000 clones; 85% to 95% are singletons. Sequenced: naive CD4+ T cells sorted from blood. Described subset: CD45RA+ positively selected. The source of these receptors is a man aged 18 to 29 in good health.

The chain has TRBV5-4 and TRBJ2-1, with 13 nucleotides matching TRBD2. Looked up from germline, CDR1 is SGHNT and CDR2 is YYREEE (reference sequence). Losses at the gene ends were 4 bases for V and 4 bases for J; bases not matched to a gene: 2. The CDR3 sequence is 15 residues long. CDR3 loop: CASSILAGGYNEQFF. CDR3 nucleotides: TGTGCCAGCAGCATACTAGCGGGAGGGTACAATGAGCAGTTCTTC.

V usage is TRBV5-1 and J usage is TRBJ1-4; D perhaps matches TRBD1 (6 bases). In germline, CDR1 is SGHRS, CDR2 YFSETQ. Trimming left V 0 bases short and J 8 bases short, with 17 bases between. The CDR3 contains 16 residues. CDR3 nucleotides: TGCGCCAGCAGCTTGGCCCCGGGGGGCTTGAACGAAAAACTGTTTTTT. Its protein product is CASSLAPGGLNEKLFF.

This rearrangement joins TRBV2 to TRBJ2-3; D possibly uses TRBD1 or TRBD2 (6 bases each). The germline gives CDR1 SNHLY, CDR2 FYNNEI. The V end lost 5 bases, the J end lost 0 bases, and 12 bases lay between the germline ends. CDR3 length: 15 amino acids. As DNA, the CDR3 is TGTGCCAGCAGTAAGGGGGGATCTAGCACAGATACGCAGTATTTT. This sequence encodes CASSKGGSSTDTQYF.

The chain couples TRBV2 to TRBJ2-7; D might be TRBD1 (6 bases). The CDR3 length is 13 residues. Trimming stripped 7 bases from V and 3 bases from J, with 13 bases between. Germline-derived CDR1 and CDR2 are SNHLY and FYNNEI. The CDR3 sequence: CASKGQPIYEQYF. The CDR3 DNA reads TGTGCCAGCAAAGGACAGCCTATCTACGAGCAGTACTTC.

This chain links TRBV10-3 with TRBJ2-2, with D possibly matching TRBD1 (5 bases). The V end was cut by 3 bases, the J end by 0 bases, with 8 bases between. The CDR3 covers 15 residues. The germline gives CDR1 ENHRY, CDR2 SYGVKD. CDR3 loop: CAISEDSTNTGELFF. The CDR3 nucleotides are TGTGCCATCAGTGAAGACAGTACGAACACCGGGGAGCTGTTTTTT.

The chain has TRBV5-1 and TRBJ1-4; D unresolved. CDR1 is SGHRS, CDR2 YFSETQ, per germline. V was cut by 4 bases and J by 5 bases, with 12 bases left in between. The CDR3 is 14 residues long. The CDR3 DNA is TGCGCCAGCAGCCCAGAGCAACCAAATGAAAAACTGTTTTTT. Its protein product is CASSPEQPNEKLFF.

The chain joins TRBV4-1 to TRBJ1-2; the D gene is possibly TRBD1 (6 bases). Germline assignment: CDR1 MGHRA and CDR2 YSYEKL. The CDR3 is made up of 16 amino acids. V gave up 5 bases and J gave up 6 bases, with 22 bases separating them. This CDR3 is CASSSNPPGAGDGYTF. For the CDR3, the DNA is TGCGCCAGCAGCTCCAACCCGCCAGGGGCGGGGGATGGCTACACCTTC.

Concerning this clone itself: At one end, the junction sequence differs from germline, possibly due to a read error. The chain couples TRBV7-7 to TRBJ2-2, with unresolved D. The germline V gene has CDR1 SSHAT and CDR2 FNYEAQ (reference sequence). CDR3 size: 14 residues. This CDR3 is CASSSGENTGELFF. In DNA form, the CDR3 reads TGTGCTAGCAGCTCCGGCGAGAACACCGGGGAGCTGTTTTTT.

The J gene is TRBJ2-3, the V gene TRBV6-6; 8 bases agree with TRBD2. V shed 6 bases and J 0 bases; nucleotides not matched to a gene: 5. This CDR3 is built from 15 residues. Germline CDR1 and CDR2: MNHNY and SVGAGI (reference sequence). CDR3 in amino acids: CASRRGGSSTDTQYF. DNA for the CDR3: TGTGCCAGCAGACGCGGGGGGAGCAGCACAGATACGCAGTATTTT.

The chain recombines TRBV10-1 with TRBJ1-4; D is unclear. The CDR3 has 14 amino acids. V lost 6 bases and J lost 0, with 8 bases in between. Germline loops: CDR1 WNHNN, CDR2 SYGVQD (reference sequence). CDR3 in amino acids: CASRSQSTNEKLFF. Here the CDR3 DNA reads TGCGCCAGCAGGTCCCAGTCAACTAATGAAAAACTGTTTTTT.

The chain is built from TRBV27 and TRBJ1-1; 9 nucleotides align to TRBD1. After removal of 7 bases from V and 4 bases from J, the junction contained 7 bases not matched to a gene. The CDR3 contains 14 residues. CDR1 MNHEY and CDR2 SMNVEV come from the germline V gene (reference sequence). The CDR3 nucleotides read TGTGCCAGCACCCGAGACAGGGGGACCACTGAAGCTTTCTTT. The encoded protein is CASTRDRGTTEAFF.

In DNA form, the CDR3 reads TGCGCCAGCAGCTTGGCCAATCTTAGGAGCTCCTATAATTCACCCCTCCACTTT. The encoded protein is CASSLANLRSSYNSPLHF. V is TRBV5-1 and J is TRBJ1-6; no firm D call. V shed 0 bases and J shed 0 bases, with 13 bases lying between them. The CDR3 loop spans 18 amino acids. The germline CDR1 and CDR2 sequences are SGHRS and YFSETQ.

The V gene is TRBV5-1, the J gene TRBJ1-2; D is possibly TRBD1 (5 bases). The CDR3 covers 13 residues. Germline values: CDR1 SGHRS, CDR2 YFSETQ. Trimming took off 0 bases at V and 8 bases at J, with 11 bases between the two ends. For the CDR3, the DNA is TGCGCCAGCAGCTTGGAAGGGACGGGAGGCTACACCTTC. Its protein product is CASSLEGTGGYTF.

The CDR3 is CASSTPGQSFYGYTF. CDR3 coding DNA: TGCGCCAGCAGTACTCCGGGACAGTCTTTCTATGGCTACACCTTC. The chain links TRBV10-1 to TRBJ1-2; 7 nucleotides agree with TRBD1. Trimming at V came to 5 bases and at J to 4 bases, leaving 10 bases not matched to a gene. The CDR3 length is 15 residues. Germline lookup yields CDR1 WNHNN and CDR2 SYGVQD (reference sequence).

This clone came up a few times. V usage is TRBV6-1 and J usage is TRBJ2-7; 8 bases map to TRBD1. This CDR3 comprises 14 residues. With 6 bases clipped from V and 0 bases from J, the junction kept 4 bases outside the gene matches. Per germline, CDR1 MNHNS and CDR2 SASEGT. In DNA, the CDR3 is TGTGCCAGCAGACCGGACAGGGCCTCCTACGAGCAGTACTTC. Its protein product is CASRPDRASYEQYF.

The chain recombines TRBV29-1 with TRBJ2-6; 9 bases agree with TRBD1. CDR1 and CDR2 (germline): SQVTM, ANQGSEA. The V gene end was trimmed by 4 bases and the J gene end by 2 bases; junction bases not matched to a gene: 9. The length of the CDR3 is 17 residues. The CDR3: CSVGDRESLTGANVLTF. The CDR3 DNA is TGCAGCGTTGGGGACAGGGAGAGTTTGACTGGGGCCAACGTCCTGACTTTC. Drawing the rest from reference TRBV29-1 and TRBJ2-6, the complete variable domain is SAVISQKPSRDICQRGTSLTIQCQVDSQVTMMFWYRQQPGQSLTLIATANQGSEATYESGFVIDKFPISRPNLTFSTLTVSNMSPEDSSIYLCSVGDRESLTGANVLTFGAGSRLTVL.

CDR3 residues: CASSLTGTNNEQFF. The DNA for the CDR3 is TGTGCCAGCAGCTTGACCGGGACAAACAATGAGCAGTTCTTC. The chain employs TRBV11-2 and TRBJ2-1, with a weak D call TRBD1 (6 bases). There are 14 residues in the CDR3. V lost 3 bases to trimming and J lost 5 bases, with 11 bases between them. The germline V gene has CDR1 SGHAT and CDR2 FQNNGV.

V usage is TRBV2 and J usage is TRBJ2-2; no definite D call. The CDR3 covers 15 residues. V was cut by 7 bases and J by 5 bases, with 17 bases left in between. The germline V gene encodes CDR1 SNHLY and CDR2 FYNNEI. The CDR3 sequence is CASKVGPGVTGELFF. Here the CDR3 DNA reads TGTGCCAGCAAGGTTGGGCCTGGCGTTACCGGGGAGCTGTTTTTT.

A word on this clone: A clone one base away is much larger, so this may be a read error. The sample has other DNA sequences that encode this CDR3 too. This chain connects TRBV7-2 to TRBJ1-5; D gene ambiguous. Looked up from germline, CDR1 is SGHTA and CDR2 is FQGNSA. The CDR3 consists of 12 residues. The ends were cut back, 1 base at V and 4 bases at J, with 2 bases in the middle. The CDR3 DNA sequence: TGTGCCAGCAGCTTAGGTAATCAGCCCCAGCATTTT. Amino acids: CASSLGNQPQHF.

A remark on this clone: Other DNA sequences of this sample code for an identical CDR3. The chain carries TRBV9 and TRBJ2-3, with D hard to call. The V and J ends lost 0 bases and 0 bases respectively, with 5 bases between them. Looked up from germline, CDR1 is SGDLS and CDR2 is YYNGEE. CDR3 length equals 14 residues. CDR3 in amino acids: CASSVASSTDTQYF. The CDR3 region has the DNA TGTGCCAGCAGCGTAGCTTCAAGCACAGATACGCAGTATTTT.

This chain uses TRBV6-1 with TRBJ2-7; D is uncertain. Germline values: CDR1 MNHNS, CDR2 SASEGT. CDR3 length: 9 residues. The CDR3 reads CASSEGAVV. DNA for the CDR3: TGTGCCAGCAGTGAAGGGGCTGTGGTC.

The V gene is TRBV7-3, the J gene TRBJ2-5; 7 nucleotides match TRBD1. V dropped 2 bases and J dropped 5; count of bases not matched to a gene: 11. Germline V gives CDR1 SGHTA, CDR2 FQGTGA. The CDR3 contains 16 residues. The CDR3 nucleotides are TGTGCCAGCAGCTTATTGGGACAGACTCCATCGGAGACCCAGTACTTC. Amino acids: CASSLLGQTPSETQYF.

For the CDR3, the DNA is TGTGCCAGCAGTTCGGGGACACGCCAGCAGTACTTC. Protein sequence: CASSSGTRQQYF. The chain links TRBV28 to TRBJ2-7; D perhaps matches TRBD1 (6 bases). The V end lost 4 bases, the J end lost 8 bases, and 12 bases lay between the germline ends. CDR1 MDHEN and CDR2 SYDVKM come from the germline V gene. The CDR3 loop spans 12 amino acids.

The chain carries TRBV6-4 and TRBJ2-1; 10 bases match TRBD2. CDR3 length: 15 amino acids. Germline V gives CDR1 MRHNA, CDR2 SNTAGT. V dropped 4 bases and J dropped 4; count of bases not matched to a gene: 4. The CDR3: CASSGELAGYNEQFF. CDR3 coding DNA: TGTGCCAGCAGTGGAGAACTAGCGGGGTACAATGAGCAGTTCTTC.

The chain employs TRBV7-9 and TRBJ2-1; D possibly corresponds to TRBD1 (7 bases). The CDR3 contains 15 residues. Trimming took 5 bases from V and 1 from J, leaving 12 bases between them. The germline V gene has CDR1 SEHNR and CDR2 FQNEAQ (reference sequence). As DNA, the CDR3 is TGTGCCAGCAGCGTTCAGGGGGGATCCTACAATGAGCAGTTCTTC. Translating it yields CASSVQGGSYNEQFF. Variable domain in full (rest from reference TRBV7-9 and TRBJ2-1): DTGVSQNPRHKITKRGQNVTFRCDPISEHNRLYWYRQTLGQGPEFLTYFQNEAQLEKSRLLSDRFSAERPKGSFSTLEIQRTEQGDSAMYLCASSVQGGSYNEQFFGPGTRLTVL.

The J gene is TRBJ1-1, the V gene TRBV27; maybe TRBD1 (6 bases). V was trimmed by 8 bases and J by 8 bases, leaving 21 bases between them. The length of the CDR3 is 14 residues. Germline V gene sequence: CDR1 MNHEY, CDR2 SMNVEV (reference sequence). DNA of the CDR3: TGTGCCAGCCGATACTACAGGGCGGCGGGGGAAGCTTTCTTT. Amino acid sequence: CASRYYRAAGEAFF.

The rearrangement links TRBV29-1 to TRBJ2-1; 10 bases line up with TRBD2. The V gene's germline CDR1 is SQVTM and CDR2 ANQGSEA. Trimming cost V 4 bases and J 6 bases; bases outside gene matches: 6. The CDR3 consists of 14 residues. For the CDR3, the DNA is TGCAGCGTTGCGATCGGGACTAGCGCCAATGAGCAGTTCTTC. Residues: CSVAIGTSANEQFF.

The genes are TRBV7-9 and TRBJ2-7, with 10 bases identical to TRBD1. V dropped 3 bases and J dropped 0; count of bases not matched to a gene: 5. The CDR3 sequence is 16 residues long. The germline V gene encodes CDR1 SEHNR and CDR2 FQNEAQ (reference sequence). The CDR3 sequence: CASSFRQGALSYEQYF. The CDR3, as DNA: TGTGCCAGCAGCTTTCGACAGGGGGCTCTCTCCTACGAGCAGTACTTC.

Concerning this clone: A much more abundant neighbour one base away suggests this may be a read error. The V and J genes are TRBV6-6 and TRBJ2-7; TRBD2 matches at 8 bases. CDR3 size: 16 residues. The V and J ends lost 6 bases and 0 bases, in that order; junction bases with no gene match: 10. Germline values: CDR1 MNHNY, CDR2 SVGAGI (reference sequence). The CDR3 region is CASSPQAGVLSYEQYF. CDR3 coding DNA: TGTGCCAGCAGCCCCCAAGCGGGAGTCCTCTCCTACGAGCAGTACTTC.

Comment on this clone: Other DNA sequences in the sample encode the same CDR3. This chain uses TRBV19 with TRBJ1-2, with D unresolved. The CDR3 is 13 residues long. Germline V gene data show CDR1 as LNHDA and CDR2 as SQIVND (reference sequence). V lost 3 bases and J 2 bases, leaving 7 bases between the germline ends. The CDR3 nucleotides are TGTGCCAGTAGTATTGTAGGGAACTATGGCTACACCTTC. This sequence encodes CASSIVGNYGYTF.